These 3 T cell receptor beta chains originate from one sample sequenced in a study of blood T cell repertoires in COVID-19. TCRdb's copy holds only in-frame clones and misses some; the assay was immunoSEQ multiplex PCR. Among some 220,000 clones, around 80% were seen once, and the ten largest hold around 5.2%. The sample comprised peripheral blood. The receptor source for this set is a human donor in a cohort sampled during active COVID-19.

This clone was observed a handful of times. This chain joins TRBV11-2 and TRBJ2-7, with 9 bases fitting TRBD2. Germline V CDR1 and CDR2: SGHAT, FQNNGV. Trimming took 5 bases from V and 5 from J; bases not matched to a gene: 4. The CDR3 has 13 amino acids. The CDR3 nucleotides are TGTGCCAGCAGCCTTCGGACTAGCGACGAGCAGTACTTC. Amino acids: CASSLRTSDEQYF.

In nucleotides, the CDR3 is TGTGCCAGCAGTGAAGCGCCGGGAACAAGGGGGGGCTACACCTTC. Its protein is CASSEAPGTRGGYTF. The V and J genes are TRBV6-1 and TRBJ1-2, with D possibly matching TRBD1 (6 bases). From germline, CDR1 is MNHNS and CDR2 SASEGT. The CDR3 contains 15 residues. V was trimmed by 0 bases and J by 8 bases, leaving 16 bases between them.

This clone was seen once. The chain couples TRBV7-2 to TRBJ2-3, with TRBD1 identical over 10 bases. V shed 7 bases, J shed 3 bases, and the junction held 7 bases outside the gene matches. This CDR3 has 15 amino acids. Germline CDR1 SGHTA, CDR2 FQGNSA. Here the CDR3 reads CASTRQGAGTDTQYF. The CDR3 nucleotides are TGTGCCAGCACTAGACAGGGGGCTGGGACAGATACGCAGTATTTT.